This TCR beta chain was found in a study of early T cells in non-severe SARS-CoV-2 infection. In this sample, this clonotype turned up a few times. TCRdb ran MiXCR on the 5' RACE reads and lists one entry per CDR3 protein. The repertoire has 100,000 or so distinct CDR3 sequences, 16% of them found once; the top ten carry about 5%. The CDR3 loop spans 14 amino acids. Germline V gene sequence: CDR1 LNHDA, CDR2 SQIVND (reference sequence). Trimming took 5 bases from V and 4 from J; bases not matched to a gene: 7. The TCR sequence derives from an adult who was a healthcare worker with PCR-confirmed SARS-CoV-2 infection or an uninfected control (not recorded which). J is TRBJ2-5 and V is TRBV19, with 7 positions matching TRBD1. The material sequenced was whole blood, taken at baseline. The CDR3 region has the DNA TGTGCCAGTAGTGCGGACAGGAGCCCAGAGACCCAGTACTTC. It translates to CASSADRSPETQYF. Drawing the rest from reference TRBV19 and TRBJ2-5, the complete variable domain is DGGITQSPKYLFRKEGQNVTLSCEQNLNHDAMYWYRQDPGQGLRLIYYSQIVNDFQKGDIAEGYSVSREKKESFPLTVTSAQKNPTAFYLCASSADRSPETQYFGPGTRLLVL.